These T cell receptor beta chains were read from a single sample in a study of T-cell memory formation after mild COVID-19. TCRdb reprocessed the 5' RACE reads via MiXCR and lists one record per CDR3 protein. The sample holds 90,000 to 120,000 distinct CDR3 sequences, roughly 11% seen once. Sequenced sample: PBMCs or a T cell subset sorted from them (not recorded which). These receptors were collected from a man younger than 35 who had mild COVID-19 (a few samples of this study predate the infection). Cell type and time point are not known. The CDR3 runs from the conserved cysteine through the conserved F or W. The D gene is left open where the match is weak. Expanded clones get a size class; other rows say once, few or many, or leave the size out.

clone_size	j_call	v_call	d_call	cdr3_aa	cdr3_nt
few	TRBJ2-1	TRBV7-9	TRBD1	CASRETGGIRNEQFF	TGTGCCAGCAGGGAGACAGGGGGCATCCGGAATGAGCAGTTCTTC
-	TRBJ2-1	TRBV4-1	TRBD2	CASSQDHSAGAYNEQFF	TGCGCCAGCAGCCAAGACCACTCAGCGGGGGCCTACAATGAGCAGTTCTTC
few	TRBJ2-1	TRBV5-1	-	CASSLRGPEQFF	TGCGCCAGCAGCCTAAGAGGGCCTGAGCAGTTCTTC
large	TRBJ2-1	TRBV5-4	-	CASSLDGTSYNEQFF	TGTGCCAGCAGCTTGGATGGGACTTCGTACAATGAGCAGTTCTTC
-	TRBJ2-1	TRBV12-3/TRBV12-4	TRBD1	CASKVGQGVNEQFF	TGTGCCAGCAAGGTTGGACAGGGTGTAAATGAGCAGTTCTTC
-	TRBJ2-1	TRBV7-6	TRBD2	CATGLAGGPGNEQFF	TGTGCCACAGGACTAGCGGGGGGGCCGGGAAATGAGCAGTTCTTC
few	TRBJ2-2	TRBV20-1	TRBD1	CSAYSGTDTSTGELFF	TGCAGTGCTTACTCCGGGACAGATACAAGCACCGGGGAGCTGTTTTTT
-	TRBJ1-1	TRBV5-1	-	CASSQGQSEAFF	TGCGCCAGCAGCCAAGGACAGTCTGAAGCTTTCTTT
few	TRBJ2-3	TRBV7-9	TRBD1	CASSAPVDRLRADTQYF	TGTGCCAGCAGCGCACCCGTGGACAGGTTGAGGGCAGATACGCAGTATTTT
few	TRBJ1-4	TRBV9	-	CASSVEGGNEKLFF	TGTGCCAGCAGCGTAGAAGGGGGGAATGAAAAACTGTTTTTT
few	TRBJ2-3	TRBV6-2/TRBV6-3	-	CASSPSRSTDTQYF	TGTGCCAGCAGCCCCAGCAGGAGCACAGATACGCAGTATTTT
many	TRBJ2-6	TRBV29-1	TRBD1	CSARTGDSGANVLTF	TGCAGCGCCAGGACAGGGGACTCTGGGGCCAACGTCCTGACTTTC
-	TRBJ2-3	TRBV28	-	CASNADTQYF	TGTGCCAGCAACGCGGATACGCAGTATTTT
-	TRBJ2-1	TRBV6-5	TRBD2	CASSPERGGYDEQFF	TGTGCCAGCAGTCCCGAGAGGGGAGGGTACGATGAGCAGTTCTTC
-	TRBJ2-7	TRBV29-1	-	CSVAGGSYEQYF	TGCAGCGTCGCTGGGGGAAGTTACGAGCAGTACTTC
few	TRBJ2-3	TRBV20-1	TRBD2	CSARVSGGLVDTQYF	TGCAGTGCTAGAGTTAGCGGGGGATTAGTAGATACGCAGTATTTT
few	TRBJ2-2	TRBV5-1	-	CASSNWRGNTGELFF	TGCGCCAGCTCGAACTGGCGGGGAAACACCGGGGAGCTGTTTTTT